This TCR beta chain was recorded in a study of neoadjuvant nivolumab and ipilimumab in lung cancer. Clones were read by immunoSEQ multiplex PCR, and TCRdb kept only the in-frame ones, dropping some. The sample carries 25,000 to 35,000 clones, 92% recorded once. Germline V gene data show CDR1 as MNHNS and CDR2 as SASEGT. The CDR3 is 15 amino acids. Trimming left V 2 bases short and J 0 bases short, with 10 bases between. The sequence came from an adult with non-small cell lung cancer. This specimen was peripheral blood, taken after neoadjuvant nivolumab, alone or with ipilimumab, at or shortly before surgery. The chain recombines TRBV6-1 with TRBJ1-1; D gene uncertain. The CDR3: CASSESIEMNTEAFF. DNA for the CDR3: TGTGCCAGCAGTGAATCAATAGAGATGAACACTGAAGCTTTCTTT.